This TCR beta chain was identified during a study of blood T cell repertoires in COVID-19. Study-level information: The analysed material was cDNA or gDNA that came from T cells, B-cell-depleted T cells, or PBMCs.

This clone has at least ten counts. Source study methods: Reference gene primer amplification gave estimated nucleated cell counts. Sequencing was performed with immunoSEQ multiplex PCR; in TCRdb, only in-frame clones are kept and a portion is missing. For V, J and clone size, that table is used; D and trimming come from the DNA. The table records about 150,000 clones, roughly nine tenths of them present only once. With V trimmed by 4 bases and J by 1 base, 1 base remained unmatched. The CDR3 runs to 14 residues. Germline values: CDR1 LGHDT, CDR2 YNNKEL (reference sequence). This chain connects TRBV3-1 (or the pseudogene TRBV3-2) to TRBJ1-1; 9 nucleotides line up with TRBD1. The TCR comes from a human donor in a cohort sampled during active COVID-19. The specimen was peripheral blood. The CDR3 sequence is CASSRDRENTEAFF. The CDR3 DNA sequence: TGTGCCAGCAGCCGGGACAGGGAGAACACTGAAGCTTTCTTT.